This T cell receptor (beta chain) was identified in a study of T cells after yellow fever vaccination. Each CDR3 protein gets one entry after TCRdb re-called the 5' RACE reads with MiXCR. The table includes around 30,000 distinct CDR3 sequences, more than 5% detected once. General observations from the study: Secondary responses were weaker yet peaked faster, day 5 versus 15. Repertoires obtained by FACS sorting could include abundant clonotypes that entered as contaminants from the bulk population.

Germline trimming cut 5 bases from V and 3 bases from J; bases unmatched to any gene: 13. The CDR3 extends over 16 amino acids. Germline CDR1 reads MNHNS; CDR2 reads SASEGT. This clonotype was seen repeatedly, ten times or more. What it recognizes is unknown. This sequence joins TRBV6-1 and TRBJ2-7, with 7 nucleotides matching TRBD2. This specimen consisted of CD8+ T cells sorted from PBMCs, obtained 10 days after the yellow fever booster vaccination. This TCR was recovered from a man younger than 45 who received the YFV17D yellow fever vaccine. CDR3 bases: TGTGCCAGCAGTCCCGGCGGGAAGCGGGGACTCTACGAGCAGTACTTC. Translating gives CASSPGGKRGLYEQYF.